This TCR beta chain originates from a study of T-cell memory formation after mild COVID-19. Background on the study: The TCR clusters were mostly specific to one donor. Study findings and constraints: The main location of contracting CD4+ clones was CM and EM, and that of contracting CD8+ clones was EMRA. CD4+ bias marked clones expanding day 15 to 37, unlike balanced contracting clones. Confirmation was lacking for SARS-CoV-2 specificity of second-wave clones that peaked on day 37.

Remarks on this clonotype: The antigen remains undetermined.

TCRdb passed the 5' RACE reads through MiXCR, listing each CDR3 protein once. The sample yields roughly 100,000 distinct CDR3 sequences, around an eighth seen once. The V end was cut by 5 bases, the J end by 4 bases, with 7 bases between. The CDR3 runs to 12 residues. Input material: PBMCs or a T cell subset sorted from them (not recorded which). The source of this sequence is an adult woman who had mild COVID-19 (a few samples of this study predate the infection). Cell type and time point are not known. The chain uses TRBV12-3 or TRBV12-4 and TRBJ2-3; no clear D. Written as DNA, the CDR3 is TGTGCCAGCAGTCTAGAAGCAGATACGCAGTATTTT. It yields the protein CASSLEADTQYF.